This T cell receptor (beta chain) came from a study of cytomegalovirus exposure and HLA in healthy donors (dated by TCRdb to the late 2010s). Regarding the complete study: In an earlier analysis of approximately 640 of the donors, around 290 Gb of sequence data and 90 million to 130 million unique TCR beta sequences from roughly 180 million T cells were reported. An early release that covered 640 HLA-typed donors contained approximately 300 gigabases of sequencing data and about 93 million unique TCR sequences. Of the 300 to 500 genotyped donors, 75% to 85% were placed in the genetic ancestry cluster associated with self-reported Caucasian donors. The aim of the study was to test whether cataloging public T cell receptors could identify signatures of past pathogen exposure. The study profiled the T cell repertoires of 550 to 700 subjects by immunosequencing and related them to cytomegalovirus serostatus. Along with the approximately 700-subject first cohort, a separate validation cohort of over 90 different subjects was used. High-throughput TCR immunosequencing, statistical association of individual TCRs with disease status, and machine learning were combined to predict cytomegalovirus infection status. A later analysis re-analyzed previously published TCR beta repertoires from approximately 700 donors and added high-resolution HLA genotyping to study TCR occurrence patterns. Rather than using new phenotypic data, the later analysis identified candidate immune exposures from TCR beta sequences and from how often those sequences occurred across donors. An earlier analysis of roughly 600 of the donors used high-throughput TCR beta sequencing to judge whether each TCR beta V gene segment behaved as functional or pseudogenic. Donor age, sex, ethnicity and CMV serostatus were compiled together with the repertoire data. A later genetic analysis used genome-wide SNP genotypes for about 55% of the 666 donors, treating that subset as a discovery cohort. Every discovery cohort repertoire had been produced on one sequencing platform. Class I and class II HLA loci were covered by the typing at four-digit resolution. Typing coverage varied by locus: roughly 620-640 donors for A, B, C, DRB1 and DQB1; approximately 500 for DQA1; more than 600 for DPA1; roughly 450 for DPB1. About five DR-DQ haplotypes were treated as single units for association and clustering because of strong linkage in the cohort. Across some 400 genotyped donors of the cohort, an average of roughly 230,000 unique TCR beta nucleotide sequences per donor were sequenced, and 15% to 20% of those sequences were non-productive. Broad study findings and their caveats: A later analysis reported that several top co-occurrence clusters appeared linked to parvovirus B19, influenza, CMV and Epstein-Barr virus. Linkage disequilibrium might explain the correlated functional status among segregating V segments, but an unknown experimental factor could not be excluded. A later analysis found that HLA-associated TCR beta chains were more clonally expanded and had lower generation probabilities than equally common non-associated chains. In vitro tests confirmed that a few of the cytomegalovirus-associated TCR beta chains recognize cytomegalovirus antigens. The only immune exposure information available for the cohort was CMV serostatus. The cohort was sequenced for TCR beta chains only, and without alpha or paired-chain data the features that could be detected were limited. According to the authors, the approach could potentially be generalized to other disease states and immunological phenotypes. In a later genetic analysis, fewer N-insertions in productive TCRs were reported among donors in an Asian-associated ancestry cluster than the approximately 710-donor mean. HLA typing was unavailable for some donors at each locus, so association tests used only the typed subset. Some IMGT-functional V segments, including TRBV6-2 and TRBV6-3, could not be told apart with the 87-base-pair reads, so those segments were excluded. In a later analysis, TCR association rates were found to vary across HLA loci, with the most associated TCRs seen for DRB1 alleles and the fewest for HLA-C alleles. Cytomegalovirus status was reported to be diagnosed by the classifier with high specificity and sensitivity in both the original and validation cohorts. A later analysis associated about 16,000 TCR beta sequences with specific HLA alleles at a false discovery rate of 0.05. The study listed 150 to 200 TCR beta chains as associated with cytomegalovirus. Because counts were too low, under 20 rarely observed V segments, including chromosome 9 orphons, were left out of the earlier analysis of a few hundred of the donors. A later analysis found that most CMV-associated TCR beta chains appeared HLA-restricted, with HLA associations seemingly driven largely by CMV exposure. When HLA alleles, especially DR and DQ, strongly co-occurred, attributing TCR associations to individual alleles was difficult. In a later genetic analysis, a missense DCLRE1C variant was associated with V-gene and J-gene trimming of TCR beta chains, and the association was replicated in an independent cohort. Roughly uniform sequencing depth across donors was assumed in presence/absence analyses, although this assumption may not hold. Across donors, most TCR sequences were observed very rarely, whereas some public TCRs were present in many individuals. A further reported finding was that TCR beta sequences accurately predicted the HLA-A and HLA-B alleles for most subjects in the first cohort. Broadly in line with IMGT annotations, most TCR beta V segments showed up in productive rearrangements about 87% or about 30% of the time in an earlier analysis of 450 to 750 of the donors. A cluster of highly shared sequence variants was judged likely to represent a technical artifact of the sequencing pipeline.

The junction shows trimming of 3 bases on V and 1 base on J, plus 7 bases between the germline ends. Reading the germline V gene gives CDR1 SGHRS and CDR2 YFSETQ. The CDR3 sequence holds 14 residues, the cysteine and phenylalanine included. The only DNA kept is the CDR3, 42 bases in frame from the first base. The library was produced with the immunoSEQ multiplex PCR assay. For the multiplex PCR, a mixture combining 60 forward primers for TCR Vbeta segments and 13 reverse primers for TCR Jbeta segments was used. A multiplex PCR assay on genomic DNA amplified the CDR3 region of rearranged TCR beta genes. The amplified TCR beta libraries were sequenced on the Illumina HiSeq System as 87-base-pair reads. The paper's processing steps were these. A later analysis counted some 74 million unique TCR beta chains across the 640 or so repertoires, and some 11 million of these chains were shared by at least two donors. Raw reads were error-corrected and collapsed into unique sequences with a nearest-neighbor algorithm that merged closely related sequences to remove PCR and sequencing errors. V, D and J gene segments were assigned by aligning CDR3 sequences to IMGT reference sequences. For a sequence to be retained, a match of at least six nucleotides was required to both a V gene segment and a J gene segment. Rearrangements were called productive when the CDR3 lacked stop codons and stayed in frame with V and J; all others were non-productive. Following IMGT convention, CDR3 was defined as the stretch from the second conserved V-encoded cysteine to the conserved J-encoded phenylalanine. The earlier analysis of 500 to 650 of the donors excluded any sequence lacking an unambiguous match to a single V gene segment. In an earlier analysis of about 590 of the donors, a V segment was called functional when productive rearrangements were above 56.7%, and segregating when the standard deviation between donors exceeded 5%. A statistical classification framework was built for diagnosing cytomegalovirus status from the catalog of TCR beta chain sequences. In a later analysis, V and J genes were assigned by comparing TCR nucleotide sequences against IMGT/GENE-DB human TR gene sequences. Using the TCRdist pipeline, a later analysis assigned CDR3 sequences along with most-parsimonious VDJ recombination scenarios. A later analysis defined each TCR beta chain by its CDR3 amino acid sequence plus V-gene family, and excluded reads lacking a unique V-gene family. In a later analysis, approximately 590 highly shared, low-generation-probability nucleotide sequences were removed to address suspected cross-contamination and a sequencing artifact. A later analysis calculated a clonal expansion index for each public chain from normalized within-repertoire ranks of inferred template counts. In a later analysis, generation probabilities were computed using a VDJ recombination model fitted to out-of-frame rearrangements, and the results were checked against IGoR. In a later analysis, TCR-TCR, TCR-HLA and TCR-CMV co-occurrence was scored with hypergeometric tests, and a repertoire-size bias correction was applied to TCR pairs. In a later analysis, false discovery rates were estimated by permuting HLA or CMV assignments 20 times. A later analysis grouped co-occurring TCRs with DBSCAN, adding TCRdist sequence similarity when clustering within HLA-allele-positive subsets. Repertoires with fewer than 30,000 or more than 120,000 public chains, plus five repertoires with anomalous nucleotide sharing, were excluded from co-occurrence clustering. This immuneACCESS table, as held by TCRdb, lists in-frame sequences with V and J called but not all clones. Of the missing ones, under half trace to an unresolved V gene in checked studies; the others have no known cause. V and J calls plus clone size are reproduced from that table; the DNA served to infer D and trimming. In all, the sample holds roughly 140,000 clones, and around 81% of those were seen once. 2.5% to 3% of the sample comes from the top ten.

The cohort consisted of 666 healthy bone marrow donors. All cohort members were sampled while nominally healthy, although unrecorded immune exposures were likely present. The donor was CMV seronegative and was included in the group of under 450 seronegative cohort members. Each donor provided a peripheral blood sample, and peripheral blood mononuclear cells were used for TCR beta sequencing. The Qiagen DNeasy Blood Extraction Kit was used to extract genomic DNA from the blood cell samples. Details on this clone: The target of this receptor is not known. No much larger clone exists at a distance of one base, and base qualities are not known.

Sequencing was done on a sample of PBMCs. Recombination joined TRBV5-1 with TRBJ2-2; 5 matching bases give a weak D call of TRBD1. The TCR comes from a male donor in good health and CMV-seronegative. The CDR3 protein sequence reads: CASSYGQNTGELFF. The DNA reads TGCGCCAGCAGCTACGGACAGAACACCGGGGAGCTGTTTTTT.